The T cell receptor beta chain under discussion was sequenced for a study of post-analysis software for immune sequencing data. Points from the study as a whole: Compared with controls, patients had more of five or six TRBV segments, including TRBV5-6, TRBV5-1 and TRBV20-1. Normalized Chao1 diversity was significantly reduced in patients versus controls.

The library was made from cDNA and included unique molecular identifiers. TCRdb independently ran MiXCR on the PCR reads; one entry per CDR3 protein. The table includes 150,000 to 200,000 distinct CDR3 sequences, 30% detected once. This CDR3 has 13 residues. CDR1 and CDR2 from the germline V gene are SNHLY and FYNNEI. Points on this clonotype: Its target is unknown. A single base separates this from a much larger clone, so it may be a read error.

This clonotype was sampled from a girl between 5 and 17 years old with multiple sclerosis. What was sequenced was blood. The chain links TRBV2 to TRBJ2-5; D may be TRBD1 (6 bases). The DNA matches TRBJ2-7 better at its end, which makes the J call doubtful. CDR3 DNA: TGTGCCAGCAGTACTTCACAGGGCCGCGAGCAGTACTTC. Its translation: CASSTSQGREQYF.